The 2 T cell receptor beta chains below come from one sample, sequenced in a study of early T cells in non-severe SARS-CoV-2 infection. TCRdb reanalysed the 5' RACE reads using MiXCR and keeps one entry per CDR3 protein. The table lists tens of thousands of distinct CDR3 sequences, about 6% of them singletons. This specimen consisted of whole blood, obtained at baseline. The receptor source for this set is an adult who was a healthcare worker with PCR-confirmed SARS-CoV-2 infection or an uninfected control (not recorded which).

This clonotype was detected many times. The rearrangement links TRBV9 to TRBJ2-7, with D tentatively TRBD1 or TRBD2 (5 bases each). V was cut by 0 bases and J by 6 bases, with 10 bases left in between. Germline loops: CDR1 SGDLS, CDR2 YYNGEE. This CDR3 is 13 amino acids long. The CDR3 here is CASSVDGAGEQYF. DNA for the CDR3: TGTGCCAGCAGCGTAGACGGGGCGGGCGAGCAGTACTTC.

V and J are TRBV18 and TRBJ2-1; the D is unclear. The CDR3 is made up of 13 amino acids. V lost 1 base and J lost 5, with 6 bases in between. From germline, CDR1 is KGHSH and CDR2 LQKENI. CDR3 nucleotide sequence: TGTGCCAGCTCACCACAGGAGAACAATGAGCAGTTCTTC. Encoded protein: CASSPQENNEQFF.